The rows below give T cell receptor beta chains drawn from one sample of a study of control samples from healthy donors and cancer patients. Only in-frame clones appear in the TCRdb table, and some are missing; sequencing was by immunoSEQ multiplex PCR. Counted here are approximately 89,000 clones, around nine tenths occurring once; the ten biggest clones make up under 25%. The sequenced material came from blood. The receptors originated from a man younger than 40 in good health. Each CDR3 is given with its conserved first and last residue. Fields, in order: clone size, V gene, J gene, D gene, CDR3 DNA, CDR3 protein. D genes are given only for firm matches. Where a row states a size, it is once, few, many or the class of an expanded clone; other rows omit it.

-	TRBV2	TRBJ1-4	-	TGTGCCAGCAGTGAACAGGTTAATGAAAAACTGTTTTTT	CASSEQVNEKLFF
-	TRBV5-1	TRBJ1-5	-	TGCGCCAGCAGTGGGGGTTCGGAGGGCAATCAGCCCCAGCATTTT	CASSGGSEGNQPQHF
-	TRBV30	TRBJ2-5	TRBD2	TGTGCCTGGAGTGTACTACTAGCGGGGGCACAAGAGACCCAGTACTTC	CAWSVLLAGAQETQYF
-	TRBV11-2	TRBJ1-1	TRBD1	TGTGCCAGCAGCCTCTATTTGATCGTCAGGGGGCATGGCACTGAAGCTTTCTTT	CASSLYLIVRGHGTEAFF
many	TRBV7-3	TRBJ2-2	-	TGTGCCAGCAGCACCAGGGGAGGGGAGCTGTTTTTT	CASSTRGGELFF
-	TRBV29-1	TRBJ1-1	-	TGCAGCGGCCTCAGGGAGACGAACACTGAAGCTTTCTTT	CSGLRETNTEAFF
-	TRBV4-1	TRBJ2-3	-	TGCGCCAGCAGCCAAGGTGGACTAACCCAGGATACGCAGTATTTT	CASSQGGLTQDTQYF
-	TRBV19	TRBJ2-2	TRBD2	TGTGCCAGTAGTATAGACCTTAGCGGGGGCAGGACCGGGGAGCTGTTTTTT	CASSIDLSGGRTGELFF
-	TRBV12-3/TRBV12-4	TRBJ2-3	-	TGTGCCAGCAGTTTCGTTCAGAATACGCAGTATTTT	CASSFVQNTQYF
-	TRBV6-5	TRBJ2-5	TRBD1	TGTGCCAGCAGTCGGGACAGGGGAGGAGAGACCCAGTACTTC	CASSRDRGGETQYF
-	TRBV20-1	TRBJ2-5	-	TGCAGTGCCTCGTGGGAAGAGACCCAGTACTTC	CSASWEETQYF
-	TRBV2	TRBJ2-1	TRBD2	TGTGCCAGCAGAACCGGGACTAGCGTGGGCAATGAGCAGTTCTTC	CASRTGTSVGNEQFF
-	TRBV19	TRBJ1-6	-	TGTGCCAGTAGTGGAGGGGTTTCACCCCTCCACTTT	CASSGGVSPLHF
-	TRBV3-1/TRBV3-2	TRBJ1-1	-	TGTGCCAGCAGCCAAGATTACCGGGATCTGAACACTGAAGCTTTCTTT	CASSQDYRDLNTEAFF
-	TRBV4-1	TRBJ1-2	TRBD1	TGCGCCAGCAGCCAAGATGGGTCAGGGGGCGCGGTGTTTGGCTACACCTTC	CASSQDGSGGAVFGYTF
-	TRBV9	TRBJ2-6	-	TGTGCCAGCAGAATTCAGGGGGGCAACGTCCTGACTTTC	CASRIQGGNVLTF
-	TRBV7-9	TRBJ2-3	TRBD2	TGTGCCAGCAGCTTAGCGGGAGGGAACACAGATACGCAGTATTTT	CASSLAGGNTDTQYF
-	TRBV12-3/TRBV12-4	TRBJ1-2	-	TGTGCCAGCAGTTTGGTGGGTGGCTACACCTTC	CASSLVGGYTF
-	TRBV15	TRBJ1-2	-	TGTGCCACCAGCAGAGAAAAAGTAGTTCCTGGCTACACCTTC	CATSREKVVPGYTF
-	TRBV5-1	TRBJ1-6	TRBD1	TGCGCCAGCAGCTTGGAAGGGGGCAATTCACCCCTCCACTTT	CASSLEGGNSPLHF
-	TRBV5-1	TRBJ2-7	TRBD1	TGCGCCAGCAGCTTGTCGGGACAGGGCTACGAGCAGTACTTC	CASSLSGQGYEQYF
-	TRBV5-4	TRBJ2-2	TRBD1	TGTGCCAGTTATCAACAGGGGCCGAACACCGGGGAGCTGTTTTTT	CASYQQGPNTGELFF
-	TRBV5-5	TRBJ1-3	-	TGTGCCAGCAGCTTGGAAGGGCCTGGAAACACCATATATTTT	CASSLEGPGNTIYF
-	TRBV15	TRBJ2-1	-	TGTGCCACCAGCGGTACTACGGATTCTTTCTTCTACAATGAGCAGTTCTTC	CATSGTTDSFFYNEQFF
few	TRBV21-1	TRBJ2-1	-	TGTGCCAGCAGCAAACAGGGGGGTGGACACGGCGATGAGCAGTTCTTC	CASSKQGGGHGDEQFF
-	TRBV19	TRBJ1-1	-	TGTGCCAGTAGTACCGGCGACGGGGACACTGAAGCTTTCTTT	CASSTGDGDTEAFF
few	TRBV5-1	TRBJ2-5	-	TGCGCCAGCAGCTTGGGGCAGGGGGGCCGAGAGACCCAGTACTTC	CASSLGQGGRETQYF
few	TRBV3-1/TRBV3-2	TRBJ1-1	-	TGTGCCAGCAGCCAAGACCGTCAGGTTGACACTGAAGCTTTCTTT	CASSQDRQVDTEAFF
-	TRBV4-1	TRBJ1-5	-	TGCGCCAGCAGCCAAGAGAGGGGATCGAGTCAGCCCCAGCATTTT	CASSQERGSSQPQHF
-	TRBV30	TRBJ2-2	TRBD2	TGTGCCTGGAGTTCGAGCGGGGGCACCGGGGAGCTGTTTTTT	CAWSSSGGTGELFF
-	TRBV2	TRBJ1-2	TRBD1	TGTGCCAGCAGTGAACACCCACCGGGACAGGGGGGAAGTGGCTACACCTTC	CASSEHPPGQGGSGYTF
-	TRBV2	TRBJ1-4	-	TGTGCCAGCAGTGAGCTCGCGGAAAAACTGTTTTTT	CASSELAEKLFF
-	TRBV6-5	TRBJ1-1	TRBD1	TGTGCCAGTCGAATAGGGGGCGGCCTGAACACTGAAGCTTTCTTT	CASRIGGGLNTEAFF
-	TRBV11-2	TRBJ1-2	-	TGTGCCAGCAGCTCCGACCCTTCCTATGGCTACACCTTC	CASSSDPSYGYTF
few	TRBV7-9	TRBJ2-4	TRBD1	TGTGCCAGCAGCCAAACGCAAGGGGGCACCAAAAACATTCAGTACTTC	CASSQTQGGTKNIQYF
once	TRBV4-2	TRBJ1-2	-	TGTGCCAGCAGCCCCGCCGGGGCTGGCTATGGCTACACCTTC	CASSPAGAGYGYTF
-	TRBV7-3	TRBJ2-1	TRBD1	TGTGCCAGCAGCTCCCGGGACAGGGCTTACAATGAGCAGTTCTTC	CASSSRDRAYNEQFF